The 22 T cell receptor beta chains reported below all come from one sample, sequenced in a study of blood T cell repertoires in COVID-19. The assay was immunoSEQ multiplex PCR, and TCRdb's table has in-frame clones only and misses some. The repertoire holds more than 150,000 clones, with roughly 89% as singletons. Sequencing used peripheral blood. Receptors originate from a man in his fifties or sixties with acute or convalescent COVID-19.

The rearrangement uses TRBV11-2 and TRBJ2-1; TRBD1 matches 8 bases. The V and J ends lost 0 bases and 7 bases, in that order; junction bases with no gene match: 2. The CDR3 is 14 residues long. Germline values: CDR1 SGHAT, CDR2 FQNNGV. CDR3 region: CASSLDRGLNEQFF. In DNA form, the CDR3 reads TGTGCCAGCAGCTTAGACAGGGGGCTTAATGAGCAGTTCTTC. The full variable domain, its missing parts supplied by reference TRBV11-2 and TRBJ2-1, is EAGVAQSPRYKIIEKRQSVAFWCNPISGHATLYWYQQILGQGPKLLIQFQNNGVVDDSQLPKDRFSAERLKGVDSTLKIQPAKLEDSAVYLCASSLDRGLNEQFFGPGTRLTVL.

The rearrangement joins TRBV7-2 to TRBJ2-5; 8 positions agree with TRBD2. V dropped 1 base and J dropped 2; count of bases not matched to a gene: 3. The CDR3 length is 15 residues. Germline CDR1 is SGHTA and CDR2 is FQGNSA. For the CDR3, the DNA is TGTGCCAGCAGCTTAGGTATAGCGGGACAAGAGACCCAGTACTTC. It codes for CASSLGIAGQETQYF.

The V and J genes are TRBV19 and TRBJ1-3; TRBD1 is a possible D gene (6 bases). Trimming left V 9 bases short and J 4 bases short, with 19 bases between. This CDR3 has 15 amino acids. CDR1 LNHDA and CDR2 SQIVND come from the germline V gene (reference sequence). CDR3: CASYGPPGQGNTIYF. CDR3 sequence (DNA): TGTGCCAGCTACGGACCTCCGGGACAAGGAAACACCATATATTTT.

The V and J genes are TRBV2 and TRBJ1-1, with D tentatively TRBD1 (5 bases). CDR3 length: 15 amino acids. Looked up from germline, CDR1 is SNHLY and CDR2 is FYNNEI. V was trimmed by 3 bases and J by 0 bases, leaving 11 bases between them. CDR3 amino acids: CASSDIGAVNTEAFF. CDR3 bases: TGTGCCAGCAGTGATATTGGGGCGGTGAACACTGAAGCTTTCTTT.

The CDR3 region has the DNA TGTGCCACCAGCAGAAAACTAGGGACCGGGGAGCTGTTTTTT. Amino acids: CATSRKLGTGELFF. The V and J genes are TRBV15 and TRBJ2-2; possible D gene TRBD2, 5 bases. Germline CDR1 reads LNHNV; CDR2 reads YYDKDF (reference sequence). V lost 2 bases to trimming and J lost 5 bases, with 9 bases between them. The CDR3 is made up of 14 amino acids.

This rearrangement joins TRBV18 to TRBJ1-1, with D uncertain. The V gene lost 4 bases and the J gene lost 0 bases, with 12 bases spanning the gap. The CDR3 contains 15 residues. CDR1 is KGHSH and CDR2 is LQKENI in the germline V gene. CDR3 coding DNA: TGTGCCAGCTCACAAACCCTATCGGTGAACACTGAAGCTTTCTTT. Amino acids: CASSQTLSVNTEAFF.

The chain carries TRBV10-3 and TRBJ1-6; 8 positions match TRBD1. V was clipped by 11 bases and J by 8 bases; unmatched bases: 8. Germline CDR1 ENHRY, CDR2 SYGVKD. The CDR3 consists of 13 residues. For the CDR3, the DNA is TGTGCCCTCGCACAGGGGGAGTATTCACCCCTCCACTTT. Its protein is CALAQGEYSPLHF.

CDR3 region: CASSSVGGYNEQFF. The CDR3 DNA is TGTGCCAGCAGCTCGGTAGGGGGTTACAATGAGCAGTTCTTC. The genes are TRBV11-3 and TRBJ2-1, with D perhaps matching TRBD1 (6 bases). Germline V CDR1 and CDR2: SGHNT, YENEEA. There are 14 residues in the CDR3. The V gene lost 4 bases and the J gene lost 4 bases, with 11 bases spanning the gap.

The chain has TRBV5-1 and TRBJ2-3; 14 bases agree with TRBD2. Germline CDR1 SGHRS, CDR2 YFSETQ. This CDR3 comprises 16 residues. V shed 4 bases, J shed 3 bases, and the junction held 4 bases outside the gene matches. The CDR3 sequence: CASSPGLAGVTDTQYF. The DNA of the CDR3 is TGCGCCAGCAGCCCGGGACTAGCGGGAGTGACAGATACGCAGTATTTT.

The gene calls are TRBV10-3 and TRBJ1-4, with D hard to call. Germline lookup yields CDR1 ENHRY and CDR2 SYGVKD. The CDR3 has 16 residues. Trimming left V 0 bases short and J 3 bases short, with 11 bases between. The CDR3 here is CAISESTRQSNEKLFF. CDR3 bases: TGTGCCATCAGTGAGTCGACTCGGCAGTCTAATGAAAAACTGTTTTTT.

The chain has TRBV4-2 and TRBJ2-1, with TRBD2 matching over 11 bases. The CDR3 spans 18 residues. Germline CDR1 reads LGHNA; CDR2 reads YNFKEQ. The J segment lost 4 bases and the V segment lost 0 bases, leaving 8 bases of the junction unmatched. In nucleotides, the CDR3 is TGTGCCAGCAGCCAAGAGGGGGTAGCGGGAGGGCGTTACAATGAGCAGTTCTTC. It is translated as CASSQEGVAGGRYNEQFF.

This sequence joins TRBV27 and TRBJ2-3; a weak D match, TRBD1 (6 bases). Trimming took 5 bases from V and 6 from J, leaving 15 bases between them. The germline V gene encodes CDR1 MNHEY and CDR2 SMNVEV (reference sequence). The CDR3 has 14 residues. The CDR3 DNA follows: TGTGCCAGCAGTCTAACAGGGCGAGGGGATACGCAGTATTTT. Protein product: CASSLTGRGDTQYF.

This clone has a handful of counts. V and J are TRBV6-2 or TRBV6-3 and TRBJ2-1, with 10 bases lining up with TRBD2. This CDR3 is built from 17 residues. J gave up 2 bases and V 2 bases, and 6 bases lay outside the gene matches. Per the germline V gene, CDR1 is MNHEY and CDR2 is SVGEGT. CDR3 residues: CASSYGVAGGPYNEQFF. The CDR3, as DNA: TGTGCCAGCAGTTACGGGGTAGCGGGGGGACCCTACAATGAGCAGTTCTTC.

This chain uses TRBV7-9 with TRBJ2-2, with TRBD2 matching 16 bases. The CDR3 contains 18 residues. In germline, CDR1 is SEHNR, CDR2 FQNEAQ (reference sequence). The V gene end was trimmed by 6 bases and the J gene end by 4 bases; junction bases not matched to a gene: 8. The CDR3 region is CASRTGTSGRAITGELFF. The CDR3 bases are TGTGCCAGCAGGACCGGGACTAGCGGGAGGGCCATCACCGGGGAGCTGTTTTTT.

The genes are TRBV19 and TRBJ2-5; the match to TRBD2 covers 11 bases. V shed 9 bases and J 1 base; nucleotides not matched to a gene: 10. Germline CDR1 LNHDA, CDR2 SQIVND (reference sequence). This CDR3 is 16 amino acids long. The CDR3 nucleotides read TGTGCCAGCAGGTTGGCGACTAGCGGGACCCAAGAGACCCAGTACTTC. It is translated as CASRLATSGTQETQYF.

The V gene is TRBV2, the J gene TRBJ2-6; 7 nucleotides align to TRBD2. There are 19 residues in the CDR3. The germline V gene encodes CDR1 SNHLY and CDR2 FYNNEI. Trimming removed 6 bases from V and 0 bases from J; junction bases left unmatched: 14. CDR3 sequence (DNA): TGTGCCAGCAGCCCCGTTGGCTCTAGCGGCGTCTCTGGGGCCAACGTCCTGACTTTC. Translated, it gives CASSPVGSSGVSGANVLTF.

This rearrangement joins TRBV28 to TRBJ1-2, with a possible D match to TRBD1 (6 bases). The V end lost 7 bases, the J end lost 1 base, and 19 bases lay between the germline ends. The germline CDR1 and CDR2 sequences are MDHEN and SYDVKM. The CDR3 covers 16 residues. CDR3 region: CASTDGGAGSNYGYTF. CDR3 nucleotides: TGTGCCAGCACCGATGGGGGGGCAGGGAGTAACTATGGCTACACCTTC.

The chain has TRBV24-1 and TRBJ1-5; the D is unclear. Trimming took 3 bases from V and 3 from J, leaving 8 bases between them. The CDR3 has 14 amino acids. Looked up from germline, CDR1 is KGHDR and CDR2 is SFDVKD. CDR3 loop: CATSDVLANQPQHF. Here the CDR3 DNA reads TGTGCCACCAGTGATGTCCTGGCCAATCAGCCCCAGCATTTT.

The chain joins TRBV3-1 (or the pseudogene TRBV3-2) to TRBJ1-5, with 7 positions matching TRBD1. The CDR3 spans 16 residues. Germline V gene lookup returns CDR1 LGHDT and CDR2 YNNKEL (reference sequence). V shed 0 bases, J shed 4 bases, and the junction held 6 bases outside the gene matches. The CDR3 DNA follows: TGTGCCAGCAGCCAAGATGGGACAGTGCGGAATCAGCCCCAGCATTTT. Translation gives CASSQDGTVRNQPQHF.

This clone appeared once. The chain employs TRBV18 and TRBJ1-6; D not resolved. The V and J ends lost 0 bases and 10 bases respectively, with 7 bases between them. CDR3 length: 13 amino acids. Germline V gene data show CDR1 as KGHSH and CDR2 as LQKENI. CDR3 loop: CASSPPSRSPLHF. DNA of the CDR3: TGTGCCAGCTCACCACCGTCGAGGTCACCCCTCCACTTT.

J is TRBJ2-7 and V is TRBV10-2, with TRBD2 matching 8 bases. J gave up 3 bases and V 10 bases, and 5 bases lay outside the gene matches. CDR3 length: 12 amino acids. Germline assignment: CDR1 WSHSY and CDR2 SAAADI. The CDR3 loop reads CATSGTSYEQYF. DNA of the CDR3: TGCGCCACCTCCGGGACTAGCTACGAGCAGTACTTC.

The chain has TRBV6-5 and TRBJ2-5, with 9 bases that match TRBD1. The CDR3 is made up of 15 amino acids. The germline gives CDR1 MNHEY, CDR2 SVGAGI. The V and J ends lost 6 bases and 5 bases, in that order; junction bases with no gene match: 10. CDR3 sequence (DNA): TGTGCCAGCAGGACAATACAGGGGGCTTGGGAGACCCAGTACTTC. Its protein is CASRTIQGAWETQYF.